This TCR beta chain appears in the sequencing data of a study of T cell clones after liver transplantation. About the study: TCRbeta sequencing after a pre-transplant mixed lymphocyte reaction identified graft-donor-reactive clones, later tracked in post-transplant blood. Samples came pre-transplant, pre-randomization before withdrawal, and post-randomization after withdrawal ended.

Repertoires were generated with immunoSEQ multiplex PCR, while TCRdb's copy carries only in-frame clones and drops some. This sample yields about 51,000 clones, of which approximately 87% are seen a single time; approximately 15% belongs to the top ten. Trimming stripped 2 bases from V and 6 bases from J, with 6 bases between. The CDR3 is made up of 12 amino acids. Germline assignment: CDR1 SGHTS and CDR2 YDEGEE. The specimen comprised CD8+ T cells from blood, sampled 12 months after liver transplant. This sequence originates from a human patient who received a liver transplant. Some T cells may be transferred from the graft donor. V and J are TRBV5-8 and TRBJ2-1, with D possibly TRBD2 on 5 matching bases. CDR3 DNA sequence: TGTGCCAGCAGCTTTGGACTCAATGAGCAGTTCTTC. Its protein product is CASSFGLNEQFF.